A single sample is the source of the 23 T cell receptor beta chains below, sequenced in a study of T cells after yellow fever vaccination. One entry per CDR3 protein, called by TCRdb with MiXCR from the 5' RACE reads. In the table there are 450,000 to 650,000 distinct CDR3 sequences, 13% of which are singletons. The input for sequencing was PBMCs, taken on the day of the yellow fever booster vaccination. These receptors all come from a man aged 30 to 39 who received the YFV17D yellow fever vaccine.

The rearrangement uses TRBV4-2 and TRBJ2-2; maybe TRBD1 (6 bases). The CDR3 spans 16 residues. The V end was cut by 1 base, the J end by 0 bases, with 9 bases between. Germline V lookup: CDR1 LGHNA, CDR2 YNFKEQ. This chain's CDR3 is CASSQARTANTGELFF. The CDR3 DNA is TGTGCCAGCAGCCAAGCTAGGACAGCGAACACCGGGGAGCTGTTTTTT.

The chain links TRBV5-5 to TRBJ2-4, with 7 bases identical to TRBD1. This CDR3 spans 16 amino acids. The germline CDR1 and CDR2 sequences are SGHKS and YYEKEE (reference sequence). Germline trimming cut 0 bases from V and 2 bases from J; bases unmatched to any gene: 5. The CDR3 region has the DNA TGTGCCAGCAGCTTGGGAGACAGGGTAACCAAAAACATTCAGTACTTC. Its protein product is CASSLGDRVTKNIQYF. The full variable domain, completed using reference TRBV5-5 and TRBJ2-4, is DAGVTQSPTHLIKTRGQQVTLRCSPISGHKSVSWYQQVLGQGPQFIFQYYEKEERGRGNFPDRFSARQFPNYSSELNVNALLLGDSALYLCASSLGDRVTKNIQYFGAGTRLSVL.

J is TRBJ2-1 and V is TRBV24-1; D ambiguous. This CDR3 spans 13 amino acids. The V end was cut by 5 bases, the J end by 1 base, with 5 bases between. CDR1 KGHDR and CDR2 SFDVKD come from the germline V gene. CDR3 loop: CATSGLSYNEQFF. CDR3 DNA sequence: TGTGCCACCAGTGGCCTTTCCTACAATGAGCAGTTCTTC.

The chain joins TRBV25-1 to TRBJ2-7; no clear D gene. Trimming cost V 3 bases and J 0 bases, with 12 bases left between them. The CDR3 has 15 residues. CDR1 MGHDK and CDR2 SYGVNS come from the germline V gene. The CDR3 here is CASSDGARSSYEQYF. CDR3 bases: TGTGCCAGCAGTGACGGAGCAAGAAGCTCCTACGAGCAGTACTTC.

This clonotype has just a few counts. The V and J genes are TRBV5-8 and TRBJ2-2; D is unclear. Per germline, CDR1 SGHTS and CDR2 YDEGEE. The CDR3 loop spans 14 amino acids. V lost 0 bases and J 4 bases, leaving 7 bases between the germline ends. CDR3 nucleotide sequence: TGTGCCAGCAGCTTGGGACTTATCACCGGGGAGCTGTTTTTT. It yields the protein CASSLGLITGELFF.

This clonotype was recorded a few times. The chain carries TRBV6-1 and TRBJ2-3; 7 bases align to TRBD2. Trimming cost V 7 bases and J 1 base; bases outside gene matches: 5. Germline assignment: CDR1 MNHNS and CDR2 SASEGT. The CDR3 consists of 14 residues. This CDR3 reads CASIPSGRTDTQYF. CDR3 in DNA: TGTGCCAGCATTCCTAGCGGACGCACAGATACGCAGTATTTT.

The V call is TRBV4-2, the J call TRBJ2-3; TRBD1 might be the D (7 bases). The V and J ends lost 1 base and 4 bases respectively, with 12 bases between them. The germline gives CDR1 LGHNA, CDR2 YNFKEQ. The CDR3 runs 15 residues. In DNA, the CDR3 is TGTGCCAGCAGCCAAGCTCGGGGGACAGCAGATACGCAGTATTTT. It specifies CASSQARGTADTQYF.

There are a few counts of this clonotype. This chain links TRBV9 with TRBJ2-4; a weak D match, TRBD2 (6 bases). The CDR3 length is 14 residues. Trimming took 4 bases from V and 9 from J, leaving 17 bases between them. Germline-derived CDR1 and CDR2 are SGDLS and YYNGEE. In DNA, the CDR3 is TGTGCCAGCAGCCCCGGAGGGCCGCCTGCCATTCAGTACTTC. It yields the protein CASSPGGPPAIQYF. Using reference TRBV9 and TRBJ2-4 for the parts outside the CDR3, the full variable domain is DSGVTQTPKHLITATGQRVTLRCSPRSGDLSVYWYQQSLDQGLQFLIQYYNGEERAKGNILERFSAQQFPDLHSELNLSSLELGDSALYFCASSPGGPPAIQYFGAGTRLSVL.

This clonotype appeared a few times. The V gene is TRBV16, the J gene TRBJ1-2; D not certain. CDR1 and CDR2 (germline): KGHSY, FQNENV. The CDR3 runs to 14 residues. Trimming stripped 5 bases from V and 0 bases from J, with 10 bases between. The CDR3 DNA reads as TGTGCCAGCAGCGGACCCGGGCCTAACTATGGCTACACCTTC. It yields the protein CASSGPGPNYGYTF.

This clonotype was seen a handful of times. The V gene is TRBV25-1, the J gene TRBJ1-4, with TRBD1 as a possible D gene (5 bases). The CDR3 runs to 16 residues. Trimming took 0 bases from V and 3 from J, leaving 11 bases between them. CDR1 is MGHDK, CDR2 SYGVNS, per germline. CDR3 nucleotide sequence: TGTGCCAGCAGTGAATATATGGGGGGTTCTAATGAAAAACTGTTTTTT. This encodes CASSEYMGGSNEKLFF.

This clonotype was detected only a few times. The CDR3 loop is CASSVAGGRIYEQYF. The CDR3 DNA reads TGTGCCAGCAGCGTAGCGGGCGGGAGAATTTACGAGCAGTACTTC. The V gene is TRBV9, the J gene TRBJ2-7, with 7 nucleotides matching TRBD2. Unmatched junction bases numbered 7, after V lost 0 bases and J lost 4 bases. The CDR3 sequence is 15 residues long. Looked up from germline, CDR1 is SGDLS and CDR2 is YYNGEE.

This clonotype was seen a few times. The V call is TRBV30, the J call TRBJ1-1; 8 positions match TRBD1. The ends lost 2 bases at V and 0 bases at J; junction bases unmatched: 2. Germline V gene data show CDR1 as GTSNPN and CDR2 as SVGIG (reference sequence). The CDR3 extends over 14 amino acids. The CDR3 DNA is TGTGCCTGGAGTAGGACAGGGCTGAACACTGAAGCTTTCTTT. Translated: CAWSRTGLNTEAFF.

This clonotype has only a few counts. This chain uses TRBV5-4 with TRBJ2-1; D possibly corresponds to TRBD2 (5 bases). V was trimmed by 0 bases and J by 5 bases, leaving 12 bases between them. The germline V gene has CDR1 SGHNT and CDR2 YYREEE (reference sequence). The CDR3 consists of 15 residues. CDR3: CASSLDSLANNEQFF. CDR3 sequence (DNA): TGTGCCAGCAGCTTGGACTCGCTAGCAAACAATGAGCAGTTCTTC.

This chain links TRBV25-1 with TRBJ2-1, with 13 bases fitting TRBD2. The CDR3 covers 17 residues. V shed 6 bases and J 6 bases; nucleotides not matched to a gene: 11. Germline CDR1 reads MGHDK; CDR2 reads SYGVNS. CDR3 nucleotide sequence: TGTGCCAGCAGGGGGGCACCAGGGACTAGCGGGATCAATGAGCAGTTCTTC. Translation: CASRGAPGTSGINEQFF.

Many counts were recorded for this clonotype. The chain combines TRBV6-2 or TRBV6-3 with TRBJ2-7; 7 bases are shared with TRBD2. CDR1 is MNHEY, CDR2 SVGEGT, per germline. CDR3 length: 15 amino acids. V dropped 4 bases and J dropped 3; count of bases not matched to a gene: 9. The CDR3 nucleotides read TGTGCCAGCAGTTCCCTCGGGGGGATAGGCTACGAGCAGTACTTC. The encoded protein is CASSSLGGIGYEQYF.

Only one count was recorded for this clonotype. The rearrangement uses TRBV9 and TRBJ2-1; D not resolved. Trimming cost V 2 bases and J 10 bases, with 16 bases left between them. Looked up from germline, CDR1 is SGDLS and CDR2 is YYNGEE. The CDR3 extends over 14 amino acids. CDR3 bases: TGTGCCAGCAGCGTGGGGTCAATGAGAGGCGAGCAGTTCTTC. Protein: CASSVGSMRGEQFF.

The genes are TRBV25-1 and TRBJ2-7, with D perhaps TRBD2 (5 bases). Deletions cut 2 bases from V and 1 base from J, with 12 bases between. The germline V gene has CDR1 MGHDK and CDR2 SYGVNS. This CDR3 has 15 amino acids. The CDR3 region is CASSEGGSGSYEQYF. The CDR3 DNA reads TGTGCCAGCAGTGAAGGAGGATCGGGATCCTACGAGCAGTACTTC.

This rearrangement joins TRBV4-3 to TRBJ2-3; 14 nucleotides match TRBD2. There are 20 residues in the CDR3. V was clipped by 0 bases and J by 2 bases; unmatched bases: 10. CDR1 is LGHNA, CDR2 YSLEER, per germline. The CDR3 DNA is TGCGCCAGCAGCCAAGATTTGAGACTAGCGGGAGGGGCTGCCACAGATACGCAGTATTTT. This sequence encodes CASSQDLRLAGGAATDTQYF.

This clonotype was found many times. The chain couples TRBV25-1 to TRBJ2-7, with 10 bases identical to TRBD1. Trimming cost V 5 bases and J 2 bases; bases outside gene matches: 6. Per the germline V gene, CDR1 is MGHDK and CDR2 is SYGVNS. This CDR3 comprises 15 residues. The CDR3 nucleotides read TGTGCCAGCAGTCCCTCCGGGACAGGGGCCTACGAGCAGTACTTC. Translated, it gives CASSPSGTGAYEQYF.

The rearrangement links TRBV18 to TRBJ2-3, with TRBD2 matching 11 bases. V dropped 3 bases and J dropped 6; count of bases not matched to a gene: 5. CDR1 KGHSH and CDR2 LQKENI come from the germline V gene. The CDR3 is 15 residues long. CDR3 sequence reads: CASSPPTSGKDTQYF. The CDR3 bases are TGTGCCAGCTCACCCCCGACTAGCGGGAAGGATACGCAGTATTTT.

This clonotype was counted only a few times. In nucleotides, the CDR3 is TGCAGTGCTAGTTCTGAAAAACTGTTTTTT. This codes for CSASSEKLFF. The chain carries TRBV20-1 and TRBJ1-4; no reliable D call. Trimming pared 3 bases from V and 7 bases from J, leaving 3 bases between. The germline CDR1 and CDR2 sequences are DFQATT and SNEGSKA (reference sequence). CDR3 length: 10 amino acids.

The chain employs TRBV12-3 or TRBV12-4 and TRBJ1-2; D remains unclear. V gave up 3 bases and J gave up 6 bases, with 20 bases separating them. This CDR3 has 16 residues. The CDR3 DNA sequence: TGTGCCAGCAGTTTGGAGTTCGATTATGACGGGGATGGCTACACCTTC. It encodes CASSLEFDYDGDGYTF.

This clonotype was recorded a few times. CDR3 sequence reads: CASSSLTGDTQYF. CDR3 in DNA: TGTGCCAGCAGCTCTCTGACTGGAGATACGCAGTATTTT. The V and J genes are TRBV7-2 and TRBJ2-3; no reliable D call. CDR1 and CDR2 from the germline V gene are SGHTA and FQGNSA. The CDR3 totals 13 residues. The V gene lost 4 bases and the J gene lost 5 bases, with 10 bases spanning the gap.